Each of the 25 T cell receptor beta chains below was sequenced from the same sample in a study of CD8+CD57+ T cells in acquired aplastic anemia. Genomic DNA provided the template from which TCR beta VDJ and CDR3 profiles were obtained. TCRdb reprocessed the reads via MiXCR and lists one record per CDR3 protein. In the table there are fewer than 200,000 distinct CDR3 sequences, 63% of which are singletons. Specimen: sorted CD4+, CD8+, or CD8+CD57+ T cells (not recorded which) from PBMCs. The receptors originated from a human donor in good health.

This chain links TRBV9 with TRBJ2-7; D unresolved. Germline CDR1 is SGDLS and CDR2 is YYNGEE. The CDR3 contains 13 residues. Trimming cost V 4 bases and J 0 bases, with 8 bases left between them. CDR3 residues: CASSPQHSYEQYF. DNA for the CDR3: TGTGCCAGCAGCCCCCAACACTCCTACGAGCAGTACTTC.

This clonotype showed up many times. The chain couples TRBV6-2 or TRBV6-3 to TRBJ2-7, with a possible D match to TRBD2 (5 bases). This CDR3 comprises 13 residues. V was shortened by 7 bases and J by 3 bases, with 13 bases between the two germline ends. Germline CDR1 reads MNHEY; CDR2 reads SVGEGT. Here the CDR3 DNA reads TGTGCCAGCACCTACGGACGGGGCTACGAGCAGTACTTC. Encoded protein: CASTYGRGYEQYF.

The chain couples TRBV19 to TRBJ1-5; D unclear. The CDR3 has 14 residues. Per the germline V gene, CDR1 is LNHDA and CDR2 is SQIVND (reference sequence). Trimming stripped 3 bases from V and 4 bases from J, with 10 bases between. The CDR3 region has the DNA TGTGCCAGTAGTATTAGCAGGCTAAATCAGCCCCAGCATTTT. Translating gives CASSISRLNQPQHF.

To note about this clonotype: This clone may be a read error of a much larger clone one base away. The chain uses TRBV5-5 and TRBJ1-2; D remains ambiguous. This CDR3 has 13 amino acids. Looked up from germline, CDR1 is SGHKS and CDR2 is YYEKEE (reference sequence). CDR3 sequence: CTSSLEQNYGYTF. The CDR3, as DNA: TGTACCAGCAGCTTGGAACAGAACTATGGCTACACCTTC. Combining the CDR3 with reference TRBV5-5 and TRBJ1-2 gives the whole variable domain DAGVTQSPTHLIKTRGQQVTLRCSPISGHKSVSWYQQVLGQGPQFIFQYYEKEERGRGNFPDRFSARQFPNYSSELNVNALLLGDSALYLCTSSLEQNYGYTFGSGTRLTVV.

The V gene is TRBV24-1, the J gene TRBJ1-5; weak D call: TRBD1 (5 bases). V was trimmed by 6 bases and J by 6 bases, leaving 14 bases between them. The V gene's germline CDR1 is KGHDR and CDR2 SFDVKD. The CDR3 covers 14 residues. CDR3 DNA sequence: TGTGCCACCAGTTTGGCAGGGTCCCCTCAGCCCCAGCATTTT. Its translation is CATSLAGSPQPQHF.

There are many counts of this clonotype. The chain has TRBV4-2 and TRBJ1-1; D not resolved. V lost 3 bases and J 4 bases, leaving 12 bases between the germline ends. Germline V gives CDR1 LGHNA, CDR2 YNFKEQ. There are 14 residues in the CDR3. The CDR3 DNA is TGTGCCAGCAGCCACGAAACCGGTGCCACTGAAGCTTTCTTT. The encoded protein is CASSHETGATEAFF.

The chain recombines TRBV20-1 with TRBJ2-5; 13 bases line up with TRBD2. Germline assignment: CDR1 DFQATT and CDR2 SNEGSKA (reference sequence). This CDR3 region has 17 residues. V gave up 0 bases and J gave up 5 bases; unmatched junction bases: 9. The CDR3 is CSARDQKGLAGWETQYF. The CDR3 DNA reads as TGCAGTGCTAGAGACCAAAAGGGACTAGCGGGGTGGGAGACCCAGTACTTC.

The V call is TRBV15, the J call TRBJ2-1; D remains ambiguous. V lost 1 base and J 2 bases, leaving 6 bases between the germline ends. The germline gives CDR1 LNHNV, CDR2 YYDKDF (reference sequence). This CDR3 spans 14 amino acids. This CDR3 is CATSRASTYNEQFF. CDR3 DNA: TGTGCCACCAGCAGAGCCAGCACCTACAATGAGCAGTTCTTC.

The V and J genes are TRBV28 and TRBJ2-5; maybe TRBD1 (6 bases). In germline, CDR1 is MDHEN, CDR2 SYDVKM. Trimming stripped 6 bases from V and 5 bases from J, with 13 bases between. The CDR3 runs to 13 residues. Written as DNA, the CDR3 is TGTGCCAGCAGCCCACAGGGAATCGAGACCCAGTACTTC. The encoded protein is CASSPQGIETQYF.

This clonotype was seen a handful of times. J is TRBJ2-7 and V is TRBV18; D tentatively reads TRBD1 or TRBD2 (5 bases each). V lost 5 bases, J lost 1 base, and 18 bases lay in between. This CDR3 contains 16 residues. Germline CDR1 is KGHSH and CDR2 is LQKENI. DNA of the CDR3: TGTGCCAGCTCATCCCGGGACGGACTGTATTCCTACGAGCAGTACTTC. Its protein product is CASSSRDGLYSYEQYF. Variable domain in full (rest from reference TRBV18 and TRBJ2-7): NAGVMQNPRHLVRRRGQEARLRCSPMKGHSHVYWYRQLPEEGLKFMVYLQKENIIDESGMPKERFSAEFPKEGPSILRIQQVVRGDSAAYFCASSSRDGLYSYEQYFGPGTRLTVT.

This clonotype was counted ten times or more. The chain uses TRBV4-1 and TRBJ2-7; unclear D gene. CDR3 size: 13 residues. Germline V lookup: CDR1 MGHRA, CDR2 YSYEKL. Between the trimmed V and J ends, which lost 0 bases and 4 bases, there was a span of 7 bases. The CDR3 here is CASSQEVRYEQYF. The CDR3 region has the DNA TGCGCCAGCAGCCAAGAGGTGCGGTACGAGCAGTACTTC.

CDR3 region: CASSLGHGYTF. The CDR3 DNA is TGTGCCAGCAGTTTAGGCCACGGCTACACCTTC. The chain couples TRBV12-3 or TRBV12-4 to TRBJ1-2; D is ambiguous. With 1 base removed from V and 8 bases from J, the gap between germline ends came to 5 bases. The CDR3 totals 11 residues.

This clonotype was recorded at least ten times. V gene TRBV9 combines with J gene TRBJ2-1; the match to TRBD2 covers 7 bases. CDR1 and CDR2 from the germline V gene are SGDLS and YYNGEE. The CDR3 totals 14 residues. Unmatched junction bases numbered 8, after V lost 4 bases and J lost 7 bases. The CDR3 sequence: CASSTSGTLNEQFF. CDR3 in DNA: TGTGCCAGCAGCACAAGCGGGACTCTGAATGAGCAGTTCTTC.

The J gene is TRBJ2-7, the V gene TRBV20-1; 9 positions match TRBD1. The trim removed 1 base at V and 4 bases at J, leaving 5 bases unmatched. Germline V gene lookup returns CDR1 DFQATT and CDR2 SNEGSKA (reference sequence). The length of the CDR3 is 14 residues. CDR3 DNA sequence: TGCAGTGCTAGAGGGCGACAGGGGGAGTACGAGCAGTACTTC. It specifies CSARGRQGEYEQYF.

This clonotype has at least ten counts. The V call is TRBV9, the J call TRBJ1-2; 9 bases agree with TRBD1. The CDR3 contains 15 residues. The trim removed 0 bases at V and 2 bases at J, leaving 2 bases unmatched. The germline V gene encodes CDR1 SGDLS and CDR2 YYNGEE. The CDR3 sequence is CASSVGTGGNYGYTF. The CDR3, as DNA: TGTGCCAGCAGCGTAGGAACAGGGGGCAACTATGGCTACACCTTC.

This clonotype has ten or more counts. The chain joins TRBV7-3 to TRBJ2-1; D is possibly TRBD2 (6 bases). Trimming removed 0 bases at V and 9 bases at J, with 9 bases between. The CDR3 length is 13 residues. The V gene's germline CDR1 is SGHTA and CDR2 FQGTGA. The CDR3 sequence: CASSLTTSSEQFF. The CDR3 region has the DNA TGTGCCAGCAGCTTAACAACTAGCAGTGAGCAGTTCTTC. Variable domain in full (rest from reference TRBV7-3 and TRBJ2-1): GAGVSQTPSNKVTEKGKYVELRCDPISGHTALYWYRQSLGQGPEFLIYFQGTGAADDSGLPNDRFFAVRPEGSVSTLKIQRTERGDSAVYLCASSLTTSSEQFFGPGTRLTVL.

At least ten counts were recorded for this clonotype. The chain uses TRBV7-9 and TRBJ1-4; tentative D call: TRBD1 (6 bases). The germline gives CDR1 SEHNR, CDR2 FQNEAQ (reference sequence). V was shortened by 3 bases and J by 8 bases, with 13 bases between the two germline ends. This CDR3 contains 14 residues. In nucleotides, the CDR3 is TGTGCCAGCAGCTTTCTGGACAGAAGCGAAAAACTGTTTTTT. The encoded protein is CASSFLDRSEKLFF.

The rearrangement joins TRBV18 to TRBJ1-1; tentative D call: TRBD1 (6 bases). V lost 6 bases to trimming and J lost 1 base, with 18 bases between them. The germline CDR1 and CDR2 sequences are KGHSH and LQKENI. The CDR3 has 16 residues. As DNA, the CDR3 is TGTGCCAGCTCCCCAACGCCCGACAGGAAGAACACTGAAGCTTTCTTT. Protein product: CASSPTPDRKNTEAFF.

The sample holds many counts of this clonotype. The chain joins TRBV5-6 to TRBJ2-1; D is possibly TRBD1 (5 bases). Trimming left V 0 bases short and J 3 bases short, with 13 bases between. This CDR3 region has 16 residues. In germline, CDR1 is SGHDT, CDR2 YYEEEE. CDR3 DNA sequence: TGTGCCAGCAGCTTGGGGGTAGGGGCAGGCTACAATGAGCAGTTCTTC. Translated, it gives CASSLGVGAGYNEQFF.

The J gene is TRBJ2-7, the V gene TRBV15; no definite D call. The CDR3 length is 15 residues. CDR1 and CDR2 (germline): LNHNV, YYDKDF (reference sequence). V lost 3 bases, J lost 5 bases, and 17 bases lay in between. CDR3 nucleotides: TGTGCCACCAGCAGGGATACTTCTATTGGGGACGAGCAGTACTTC. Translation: CATSRDTSIGDEQYF.

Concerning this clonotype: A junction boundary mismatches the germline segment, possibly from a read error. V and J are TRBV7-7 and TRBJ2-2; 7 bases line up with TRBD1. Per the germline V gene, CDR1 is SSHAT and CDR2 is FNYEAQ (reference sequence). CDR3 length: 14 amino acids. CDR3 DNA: TGTGCTAGCAGCCCTTGGGACAGTCCCGGGGAGCTGTTTTTT. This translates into CASSPWDSPGELFF.

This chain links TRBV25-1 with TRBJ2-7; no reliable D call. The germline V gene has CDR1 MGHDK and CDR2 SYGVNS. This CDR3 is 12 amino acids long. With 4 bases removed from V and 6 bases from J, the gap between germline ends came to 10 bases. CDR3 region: CASSGSTGEQYF. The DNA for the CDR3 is TGTGCCAGCAGTGGTAGCACGGGCGAGCAGTACTTC.

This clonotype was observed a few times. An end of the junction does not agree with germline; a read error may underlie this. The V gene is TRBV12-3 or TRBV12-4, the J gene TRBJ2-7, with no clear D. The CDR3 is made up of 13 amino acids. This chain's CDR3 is CASSLGGLYEQYF. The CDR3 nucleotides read TGTGCCAGCAGCTTAGGTGGCCTCTACGAGCAGTACTTC.

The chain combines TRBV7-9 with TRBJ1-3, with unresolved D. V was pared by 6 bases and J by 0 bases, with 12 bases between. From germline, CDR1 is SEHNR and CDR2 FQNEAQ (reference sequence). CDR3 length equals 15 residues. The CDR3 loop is CASSGRYRSGNTIYF. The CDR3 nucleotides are TGTGCCAGCAGTGGCCGCTATCGCTCTGGAAACACCATATATTTT.

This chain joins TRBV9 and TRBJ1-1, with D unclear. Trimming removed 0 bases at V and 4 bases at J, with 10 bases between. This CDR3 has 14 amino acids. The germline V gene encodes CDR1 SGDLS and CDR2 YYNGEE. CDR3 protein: CASSVGVVSTEAFF. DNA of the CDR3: TGTGCCAGCAGCGTAGGAGTGGTTAGCACTGAAGCTTTCTTT. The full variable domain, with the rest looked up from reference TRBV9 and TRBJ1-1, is DSGVTQTPKHLITATGQRVTLRCSPRSGDLSVYWYQQSLDQGLQFLIQYYNGEERAKGNILERFSAQQFPDLHSELNLSSLELGDSALYFCASSVGVVSTEAFFGQGTRLTVV.